Each of the 11 T cell receptor beta chains below was sequenced from the same sample in a study of T cell changes during pregnancy in multiple sclerosis (dated by TCRdb to the late 2010s). Library creation used the immunoSEQ multiplex PCR assay. TCRdb's version of the immuneACCESS table is confined to in-frame rearrangements and falls short of the full clone set. An unresolved V gene accounts for under half of the shortfall where checked; the remainder is of unknown origin. This sample holds about 38,000 clones; about nine tenths were observed only once. Together, the top ten hold about 0.34% of the sample. The source material was CD4+ T cells from peripheral blood mononuclear cells, sampled after pregnancy. Receptors originate from a female donor in good health, enrolled as a control in a pregnancy study.

This chain links TRBV30 with TRBJ2-1, with TRBD1 identical over 7 bases. This CDR3 spans 13 amino acids. CDR1 and CDR2 from the germline V gene are GTSNPN and SVGIG (reference sequence). Trimming removed 5 bases from V and 3 bases from J; junction bases left unmatched: 4. The CDR3 DNA reads TGTGCCTGGGGTGGGACAGTCTACAATGAGCAGTTCTTC. This sequence encodes CAWGGTVYNEQFF.

This chain links TRBV7-2 with TRBJ2-3; D perhaps matches TRBD2 (5 bases). Germline V gene sequence: CDR1 SGHTA, CDR2 FQGNSA. The CDR3 extends over 13 amino acids. Between the trimmed V and J ends, which lost 1 base and 6 bases, there was a span of 8 bases. CDR3 region: CASSLGQRDTQYF. As DNA, the CDR3 is TGTGCCAGCAGCTTAGGGCAGCGGGATACGCAGTATTTT.

The CDR3 nucleotides are TGTGCCAGCAGGCCTCCGGGACAGGGTAATGAAAAACTGTTTTTT. As protein: CASRPPGQGNEKLFF. The gene calls are TRBV7-2 and TRBJ1-4; 9 bases match TRBD1. V lost 6 bases and J lost 4; bases outside the gene matches: 6. The CDR3 has 15 amino acids. The germline CDR1 and CDR2 sequences are SGHTA and FQGNSA.

The chain joins TRBV28 to TRBJ2-3, with 7 nucleotides matching TRBD2. Germline CDR1 and CDR2: MDHEN and SYDVKM. The V segment lost 2 bases and the J segment 4 bases; nucleotides outside the gene matches: 6. There are 15 residues in the CDR3. CDR3 protein: CASSLGASGADTQYF. CDR3 nucleotides: TGTGCCAGCAGTTTAGGTGCTAGCGGCGCAGATACGCAGTATTTT.

This chain uses TRBV19 with TRBJ1-3, with TRBD1 matching over 7 bases. Germline CDR1 LNHDA, CDR2 SQIVND (reference sequence). Trimming removed 0 bases from V and 0 bases from J; junction bases left unmatched: 2. The CDR3 spans 16 residues. The CDR3 protein is CASSIEGTVSGNTIYF. CDR3 nucleotide sequence: TGTGCCAGTAGTATAGAGGGGACAGTCTCTGGAAACACCATATATTTT.

This clone was seen only a few times. This chain links TRBV6-1 with TRBJ2-1; TRBD2 agrees at 8 bases. Losses at the gene ends were 8 bases for V and 7 bases for J; bases not matched to a gene: 13. Looked up from germline, CDR1 is MNHNS and CDR2 is SASEGT. The CDR3 totals 15 residues. The CDR3 loop reads CASSKLRASGNEQFF. The CDR3 bases are TGTGCCAGCTCCAAACTTAGGGCTAGCGGGAATGAGCAGTTCTTC.

This chain joins TRBV7-7 and TRBJ2-1; D may be TRBD1 (7 bases). There are 15 residues in the CDR3. Trimming cost V 2 bases and J 9 bases, with 17 bases left between them. Germline V gene sequence: CDR1 SSHAT, CDR2 FNYEAQ (reference sequence). The chain's CDR3 is CASSLTGAGGSEQFF. The DNA of the CDR3 is TGTGCCAGCAGCTTAACGGGGGCAGGGGGGAGTGAGCAGTTCTTC.

This chain uses TRBV7-2 with TRBJ1-1; D is unclear. Germline lookup yields CDR1 SGHTA and CDR2 FQGNSA. Trimming removed 5 bases from V and 3 bases from J, with 16 bases in between. The CDR3 loop spans 15 amino acids. CDR3 in DNA: TGTGCCAGCAGCCCAGAGACAAGATTCTACACTGAAGCTTTCTTT. Residues: CASSPETRFYTEAFF.

This chain uses TRBV6-5 with TRBJ2-2; 10 nucleotides line up with TRBD1. Germline assignment: CDR1 MNHEY and CDR2 SVGAGI. The CDR3 contains 13 residues. Trimming at V came to 6 bases and at J to 7 bases, leaving 2 bases not matched to a gene. DNA of the CDR3: TGTGCCAGCAGGACAGGGGGCAACGGGGAGCTGTTTTTT. Encoded protein: CASRTGGNGELFF.

This clone was seen only once. The V call is TRBV5-1, the J call TRBJ2-3; perhaps TRBD1 as D (5 bases). CDR1 is SGHRS and CDR2 is YFSETQ in the germline V gene. V lost 0 bases, J lost 3 bases, and 17 bases lay in between. The CDR3 consists of 17 residues. The CDR3 DNA reads as TGCGCCAGCAGCTTGGCCGGGCAGGGATTAGGTACAGATACGCAGTATTTT. It yields the protein CASSLAGQGLGTDTQYF.

The V call is TRBV7-8, the J call TRBJ1-5, with D perhaps TRBD1 (6 bases). Trimming shortened V by 4 bases and J by 1 base, and 11 bases separated the two germline ends. The length of the CDR3 is 15 residues. Looked up from germline, CDR1 is SGHVS and CDR2 is FQNEAQ. This chain's CDR3 is CASSSTGLSNQPQHF. The CDR3 DNA is TGTGCCAGCAGCTCCACAGGGTTGAGCAATCAGCCCCAGCATTTT.